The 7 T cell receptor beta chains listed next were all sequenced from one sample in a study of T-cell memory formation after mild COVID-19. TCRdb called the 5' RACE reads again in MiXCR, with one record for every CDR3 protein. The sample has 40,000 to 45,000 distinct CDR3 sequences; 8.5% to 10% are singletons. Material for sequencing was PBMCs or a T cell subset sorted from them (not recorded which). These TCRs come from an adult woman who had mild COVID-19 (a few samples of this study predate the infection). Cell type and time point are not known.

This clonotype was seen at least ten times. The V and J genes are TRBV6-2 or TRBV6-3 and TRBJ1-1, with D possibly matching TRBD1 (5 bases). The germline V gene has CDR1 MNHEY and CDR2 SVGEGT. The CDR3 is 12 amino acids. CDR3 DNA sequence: TGTGCTGGGCGAGGGGTTCTCACTGAAGCTTTCTTT. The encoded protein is CAGRGVLTEAFF.

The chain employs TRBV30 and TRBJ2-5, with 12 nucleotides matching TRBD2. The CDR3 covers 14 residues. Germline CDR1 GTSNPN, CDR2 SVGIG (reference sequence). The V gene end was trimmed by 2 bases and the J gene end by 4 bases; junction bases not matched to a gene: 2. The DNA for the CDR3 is TGTGCCTGGAGTTCGGGACTAGCGGGAGAGACCCAGTACTTC. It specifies CAWSSGLAGETQYF.

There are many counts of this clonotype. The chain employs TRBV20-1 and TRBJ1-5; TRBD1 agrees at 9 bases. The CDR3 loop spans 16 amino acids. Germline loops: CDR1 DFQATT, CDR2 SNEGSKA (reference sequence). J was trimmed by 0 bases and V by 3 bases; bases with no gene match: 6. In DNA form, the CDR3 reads TGCAGTGCTAGTCCCGGGACAGGGAGTAGCAATCAGCCCCAGCATTTT. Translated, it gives CSASPGTGSSNQPQHF.

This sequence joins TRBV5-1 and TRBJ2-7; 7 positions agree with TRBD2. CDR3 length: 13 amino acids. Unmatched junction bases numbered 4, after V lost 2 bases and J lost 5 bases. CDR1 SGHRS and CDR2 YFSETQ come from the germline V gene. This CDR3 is CASSLGGGDEQYF. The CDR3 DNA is TGCGCCAGCAGCTTAGGCGGGGGAGACGAGCAGTACTTC. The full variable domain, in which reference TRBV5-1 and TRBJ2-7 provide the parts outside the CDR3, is KAGVTQTPRYLIKTRGQQVTLSCSPISGHRSVSWYQQTPGQGLQFLFEYFSETQRNKGNFPGRFSGRQFSNSRSEMNVSTLELGDSALYLCASSLGGGDEQYFGPGTRLTVT.

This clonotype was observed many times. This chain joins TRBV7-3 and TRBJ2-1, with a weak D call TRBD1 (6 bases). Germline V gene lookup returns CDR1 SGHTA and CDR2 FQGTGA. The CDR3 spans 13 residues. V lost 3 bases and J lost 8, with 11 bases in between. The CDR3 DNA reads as TGTGCCAGCAGCTTGGGGACATGGGATGAGCAGTTCTTC. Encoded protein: CASSLGTWDEQFF. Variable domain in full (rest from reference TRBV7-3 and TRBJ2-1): GAGVSQTPSNKVTEKGKYVELRCDPISGHTALYWYRQSLGQGPEFLIYFQGTGAADDSGLPNDRFFAVRPEGSVSTLKIQRTERGDSAVYLCASSLGTWDEQFFGPGTRLTVL.

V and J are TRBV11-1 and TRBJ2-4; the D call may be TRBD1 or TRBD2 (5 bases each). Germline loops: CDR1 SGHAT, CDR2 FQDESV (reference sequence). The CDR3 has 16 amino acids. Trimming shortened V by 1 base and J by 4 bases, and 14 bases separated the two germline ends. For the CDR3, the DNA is TGTGCCAGCAGCTTAGATGTCAGGGACGGGAAAAACATTCAGTACTTC. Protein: CASSLDVRDGKNIQYF.

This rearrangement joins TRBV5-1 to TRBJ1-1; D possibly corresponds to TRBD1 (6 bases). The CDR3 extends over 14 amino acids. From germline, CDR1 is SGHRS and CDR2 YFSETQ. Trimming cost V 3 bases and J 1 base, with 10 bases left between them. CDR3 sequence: CASSSQGPNTEAFF. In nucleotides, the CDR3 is TGCGCCAGCAGCTCACAGGGCCCGAACACTGAAGCTTTCTTT.